The rows below give T cell receptor beta chains drawn from one sample of a study of neoadjuvant nivolumab and ipilimumab in lung cancer. TCRdb keeps only in-frame clones here, not all; method: immunoSEQ multiplex PCR. Among roughly 18,000 clones listed, roughly 80% were seen once. Sequences were derived from tumor tissue, sampled after neoadjuvant nivolumab, alone or with ipilimumab, at or shortly before surgery. The receptors were gathered from an adult with non-small cell lung cancer. Each CDR3 is given without its conserved first and last residue.

8 TRBV7-9 ASSRNEQF
13 TRBV11-2 ASSLGPQGFSPLH
13 TRBV5-6 ASSLWRGRNTEAF
13 TRBV11-2 ASSRLGVNTGELF
12 TRBV5-6 ASSLRGAREKLF
14 TRBV5-1 ASSSGGTGYTDTQY
15 TRBV9 ASSGKTSGGHPDTQY
14 TRBV19 ASRDTGSGINTEAF
13 TRBV18 ASSSTSGGRDTQY
13 TRBV6-5 ASSSTGEKGEKLF
11 TRBV30 AWRGRIEETQY
10 TRBV29-1 SGKQGNTEAF
13 TRBV5-5 ASSLAGQKNTEAF
10 TRBV7-9 ASHNEPTEAF
14 TRBV4-3 ASSPGLTSMNTEAF
11 TRBV7-2 ASSSSFSGELF
15 TRBV19 ASRDRPGTGLNQPQH
16 TRBV4-3 ASSQDFGTGVSSARAF
12 TRBV7-9 ASSLEGSYNEQF
11 TRBV18 ASSQQGSYGYT
13 TRBV11-3 ASSFQGLGVNEQF
14 TRBV7-8 ASSLVSGGGGYGYT
13 TRBV7-6 ASSLGTGLGTEAF
9 TRBV14 ASSQFIMQF
11 TRBV5-1 ASRGPNTGELF
12 TRBV6-5 ASRDRASGNTIY
12 TRBV6-5 ASSYSVSGNTIY
13 TRBV6-1 ASSELAGNTGELF
12 TRBV27 ASSSQGLGQPQH
13 TRBV18 ASSPSGGQREKLF
9 TRBV5-6 ASSLAGEQF
11 TRBV28 ASIAPRDYGYT
13 TRBV5-1 ASSLDGMPNEKLF
11 TRBV4-1 ASSPQDGTEAF
13 TRBV11-3 ASSGGQGSTDTQY
14 TRBV11-1 ASTPGLKRSQETQY
12 TRBV5-1 ASSVGGSQETQY
12 TRBV9 ASSALAGNQPQH
13 TRBV6-1 ASERTQRGSYEQY
13 TRBV6-6 ASRTPGGSFYEQY
12 TRBV5-1 ASTQRWGDSPLH
11 TRBV7-2 ASSLKGTLGYT
11 TRBV11-2 ASSLVRNTEAF
11 TRBV29-1 SVDGQGKETQY
12 TRBV5-1 ASRGERMNTEAF
12 TRBV19 ASRLHDMNTEAF
14 TRBV19 ASSIASPGPIYEQY
11 TRBV5-1 ASSLAGDTEAF
14 TRBV9 ASSVGYRPSGNTIY
12 TRBV18 ASLGTLNTGELF
18 TRBV4-3 ASSPSYRDRGRSLNSPLH
14 TRBV5-6 ASSQGLAGGLYEQY
13 TRBV6-5 ASSPIGRQNQPQH